This TCR beta chain comes out of a study of radiotherapy plus CTLA-4 blockade in lung cancer. Overall study: Of the patients, roughly 17% showed objective responses and more than 30% attained disease control.

The repertoire was sequenced with immunoSEQ multiplex PCR; TCRdb's copy has only in-frame clones and lacks some. The table shows 56,000 or so clones, with roughly 84% occurring only once. Receiving focal radiation plus CTLA-4 blockade with ipilimumab were patients who had chemo-refractory metastatic non-small-cell lung cancer. This clone showed up just a few times. Its antigen is unidentified. Findings of the study overall: An expansion of tumor-derived TCR clones occurred in blood after radiotherapy plus ipilimumab. Interferon-beta, together with early blood T cell clone dynamics, reportedly best predicted response.

From germline, CDR1 is SGHAT and CDR2 FQNNGV. Germline trimming cut 4 bases from V and 6 bases from J; bases unmatched to any gene: 3. The CDR3 covers 12 residues. The receptor comes from a human donor with non-small cell lung cancer who had a partial response to radiotherapy plus ipilimumab. This specimen consisted of peripheral blood, obtained from a patient treated with radiotherapy plus ipilimumab. V and J are TRBV11-2 and TRBJ2-7; 7 positions agree with TRBD1. The CDR3 bases are TGTGCCAGCAGCTCAGGGACAGCCGAGCAGTACTTC. Its translation: CASSSGTAEQYF.